This T cell receptor (beta chain) stems from a study of blood T cell repertoires in COVID-19 (dated by TCRdb to about 2020). About the investigation overall: Samples from collaborators originated in the United States, Italy and Spain and spanned both the acute and convalescent phases of COVID-19. The prospective study material was composed of cDNA or gDNA derived from T cells, B-cell-depleted T cells, or PBMCs. The dataset comprised deeply sampled blood TCRbeta repertoires from subjects exposed to, actively infected with, or recovered from COVID-19. A freely available public database, intended as a resource for researchers studying the immune response to SARS-CoV-2, is where the repertoires were released. The samples were drawn from the first 160 participants of the ongoing ImmuneRACE study and from roughly 1,300 subjects provided by 6 global collaborators. The sample metadata nearly always contained a de-identified subject ID, COVID-19 status, age in years and sex. Where available, HLA class I and class II types were taken from metadata supplied by the sample provider and were not determined by assay-based typing. Beyond this particular receptor, the publication reports: Clinical and demographic metadata were provided uncurated, with the amount varying by source and participant.

TCRbeta CDR3 regions were amplified from genomic DNA by means of the immunoSEQ Assay, a bias-controlled multiplex PCR. In the original analysis: Within the assay, amplification of reference gene primers was used to estimate how many nucleated cells each sample contained. To quantify the absolute abundance of each unique TCRbeta CDR3 rearrangement, sequence reads were collapsed and filtered. For each sample, productive Simpson clonality was calculated as the square root of Simpson's diversity index over productive rearrangements. What TCRdb holds here is the immuneACCESS table cut down to in-frame rearrangements. Part of the clones is not present; checked against another copy, under half of the missing clones reflect an unresolved V gene, and the others are unexplained. For V, J and clone size, that table is used; D and trimming come from the DNA. This sample is represented by roughly 150,000 clones; about 72% of them were singletons. Approximately 11% of the sample comes from the top ten.

Another Seattle source contributed samples from volunteer blood donors who had recovered from COVID-19. Collaborating institutions collected whole blood in K2EDTA tubes following their own protocols. For TCRbeta analysis, collaborators shipped samples in one of three forms: frozen whole blood, isolated PBMCs, or DNA extracted from either of those sample types. Comments on this clone: Its antigen has not been determined. The input lacks base qualities; no much larger clone sits a single base away.

V is pared back by 2 bases and J by 9 bases, with 8 bases lying between the germline termini. For CDR1 and CDR2, the germline V gene (reference sequence) lists SEHNR and FQNEAQ. The CDR3 spans 12 residues, from the cysteine through the phenylalanine. Only CDR3 DNA is held: 36 bases, read in frame from base 1. Recombination connected TRBV7-9 to TRBJ2-1, and perhaps TRBD1 as D gene, on 5 matching bases. The sequenced material came from peripheral blood. The receptor's source is a man aged 55 to 70 who had recovered from COVID-19. CDR3 protein: CASSLIRGEQFF. The DNA sequence is given as TGTGCCAGCAGCTTAATTAGGGGTGAGCAGTTCTTC.